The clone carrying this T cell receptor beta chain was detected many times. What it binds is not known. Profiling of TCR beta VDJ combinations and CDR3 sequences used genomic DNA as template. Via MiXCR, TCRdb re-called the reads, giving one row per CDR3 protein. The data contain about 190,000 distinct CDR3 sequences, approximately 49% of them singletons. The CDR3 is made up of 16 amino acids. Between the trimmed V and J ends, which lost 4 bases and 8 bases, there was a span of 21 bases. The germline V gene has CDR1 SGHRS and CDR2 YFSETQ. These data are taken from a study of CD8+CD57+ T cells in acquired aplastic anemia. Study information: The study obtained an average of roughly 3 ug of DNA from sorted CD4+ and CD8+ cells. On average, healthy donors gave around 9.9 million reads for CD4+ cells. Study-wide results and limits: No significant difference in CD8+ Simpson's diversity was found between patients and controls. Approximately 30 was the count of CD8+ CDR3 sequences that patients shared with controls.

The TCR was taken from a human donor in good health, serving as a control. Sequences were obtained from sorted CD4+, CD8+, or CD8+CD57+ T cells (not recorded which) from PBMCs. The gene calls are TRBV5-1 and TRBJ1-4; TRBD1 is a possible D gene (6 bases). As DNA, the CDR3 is TGCGCCAGCAGCAAGGGGACACTTAATATTAGGGAAAAACTGTTTTTT. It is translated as CASSKGTLNIREKLFF.